This T cell receptor (beta chain) was obtained from a study of CD4 T cells in relation to SARS-CoV-2 and coronaviruses. In the study overall: After around 10 days of antigen culture, PBMC TCR beta CDR3s were sequenced. Crossreactive spike epitopes shared across donors were mapped to their HLA restriction. Findings of the study overall: The cross-reactivity analysis covered only spike protein, not other viral proteins.

The data were produced by immunoSEQ multiplex PCR, yet TCRdb's version contains in-frame clones alone and is incomplete. The sample yields tens of thousands of clones, about 80% seen once. About this clone: What it binds is unknown.

Germline CDR1 MDHEN, CDR2 SYDVKM. V dropped 3 bases and J dropped 0 bases, with 6 bases sitting between them. The CDR3 is 15 residues long. The source material was memory CD4+ T cells from PBMCs, cultured in vitro. The receptor was isolated from an adult with COVID-19. V is TRBV28 and J is TRBJ2-6; D remains unclear. CDR3 DNA: TGTGCCAGCAGTTTCCTTAGCTCTGGGGCCAACGTCCTGACTTTC. Translation gives CASSFLSSGANVLTF. The entire variable domain, with the rest obtained from reference TRBV28 and TRBJ2-6, is as follows: DVKVTQSSRYLVKRTGEKVFLECVQDMDHENMFWYRQDPGLGLRLIYFSYDVKMKEKGDIPEGYSVSREKKERFSLILESASTNQTSMYLCASSFLSSGANVLTFGAGSRLTVL.